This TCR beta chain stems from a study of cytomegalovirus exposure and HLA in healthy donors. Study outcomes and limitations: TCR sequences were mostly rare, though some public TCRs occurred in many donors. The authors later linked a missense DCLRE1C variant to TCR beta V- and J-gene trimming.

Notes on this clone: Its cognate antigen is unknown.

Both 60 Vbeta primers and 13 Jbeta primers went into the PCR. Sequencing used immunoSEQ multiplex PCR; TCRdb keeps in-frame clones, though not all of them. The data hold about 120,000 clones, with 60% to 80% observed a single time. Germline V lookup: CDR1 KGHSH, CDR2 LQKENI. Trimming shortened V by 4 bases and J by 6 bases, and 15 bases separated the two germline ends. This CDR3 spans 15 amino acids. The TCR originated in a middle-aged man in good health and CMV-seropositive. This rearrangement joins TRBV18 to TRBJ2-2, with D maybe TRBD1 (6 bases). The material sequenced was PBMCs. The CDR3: CASSQGQRFAGELFF. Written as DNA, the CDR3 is TGTGCCAGCTCACAGGGACAAAGGTTCGCCGGGGAGCTGTTTTTT.